One and the same sample provided the 25 T cell receptor beta chains below, sequenced in a study of blood T cell repertoires in COVID-19. Sequencing used immunoSEQ multiplex PCR; TCRdb keeps in-frame clones, though not all of them. The profile shows 95,000 to 120,000 clones, about 80% of them singletons. Sequencing used peripheral blood. The receptor source for this set is a woman between 65 and 79 years old with acute or convalescent COVID-19.

Details on this clone: A read error may account for a junction end that differs from germline. The chain carries TRBV28 and TRBJ1-6; D remains ambiguous. Per the germline V gene, CDR1 is MDHEN and CDR2 is SYDVKM. CDR3 length equals 13 residues. The CDR3 DNA follows: TGTGCCAGCAGTCCGCGCGGAATCGCGGCGTGGGACTTT. This encodes CASSPRGIAAWDF.

This rearrangement joins TRBV28 to TRBJ2-7; 13 bases match TRBD2. Trimming removed 5 bases from V and 7 bases from J; junction bases left unmatched: 8. Germline CDR1 MDHEN, CDR2 SYDVKM. The CDR3 is 15 amino acids. CDR3 DNA: TGTGCCAGCAGTCAAGGACTAGCGGGAGCCAAAGAGCAGTACTTC. Translating it yields CASSQGLAGAKEQYF.

The CDR3 loop is CAISESPGIVEQYV. The DNA of the CDR3 is TGTGCCATCAGTGAGTCCCCGGGGATCGTCGAGCAGTACGTC. This chain uses TRBV10-3 with TRBJ2-7; a weak D match, TRBD2 (5 bases). There are 14 residues in the CDR3. The V end lost 0 bases, the J end lost 6 bases, and 12 bases lay between the germline ends. CDR1 ENHRY and CDR2 SYGVKD come from the germline V gene.

The V and J genes are TRBV7-2 and TRBJ2-3; TRBD2 agrees at 10 bases. This CDR3 has 15 amino acids. Germline values: CDR1 SGHTA, CDR2 FQGNSA. V was pared by 6 bases and J by 4 bases, with 7 bases of the junction left unmatched. The CDR3 DNA reads as TGTGCCAGCAGTACCGCCCTAGCGGGGGCAGATACGCAGTATTTT. This gives the protein CASSTALAGADTQYF.

The rearrangement links TRBV6-1 to TRBJ2-3, with 11 bases fitting TRBD2. CDR1 and CDR2 from the germline V gene are MNHNS and SASEGT. This CDR3 has 15 residues. V was clipped by 0 bases and J by 4 bases; unmatched bases: 0. Here the CDR3 reads CASSEALAGADTQYF. The CDR3 DNA follows: TGTGCCAGCAGTGAAGCACTAGCGGGGGCAGATACGCAGTATTTT.

The chain couples TRBV5-4 to TRBJ1-2; D possibly corresponds to TRBD1 (6 bases). The CDR3 has 15 residues. CDR1 and CDR2 (germline): SGHNT, YYREEE (reference sequence). Trimming cost V 4 bases and J 8 bases, with 21 bases left between them. The chain's CDR3 is CASSPRWGRRSGYTF. CDR3 bases: TGTGCCAGCAGCCCCCGGTGGGGGCGCCGTTCGGGCTACACCTTC. The whole variable domain, filled in from reference TRBV5-4 and TRBJ1-2, reads ETGVTQSPTHLIKTRGQQVTLRCSSQSGHNTVSWYQQALGQGPQFIFQYYREEENGRGNFPPRFSGLQFPNYSSELNVNALELDDSALYLCASSPRWGRRSGYTFGSGTRLTVV.

This clone has more than one count but fewer than ten. The J gene is TRBJ1-3, the V gene TRBV28; 8 nucleotides agree with TRBD1. This CDR3 comprises 16 residues. J was trimmed by 3 bases and V by 3 bases; bases with no gene match: 7. The germline CDR1 and CDR2 sequences are MDHEN and SYDVKM. The CDR3 is CASSFSGGAYGNTIYF. The CDR3 DNA reads as TGTGCCAGCAGTTTTTCAGGGGGCGCGTATGGAAACACCATATATTTT.

This rearrangement joins TRBV27 to TRBJ2-5; 8 bases line up with TRBD2. CDR1 and CDR2 (germline): MNHEY, SMNVEV (reference sequence). The CDR3 runs to 15 residues. Trimming removed 6 bases from V and 4 bases from J; junction bases left unmatched: 10. The CDR3 sequence: CASSPVAGGRETQYF. CDR3 nucleotides: TGTGCCAGCAGCCCCGTGGCGGGGGGCCGAGAGACCCAGTACTTC.

The V gene is TRBV3-1 (or the pseudogene TRBV3-2), the J gene TRBJ1-6, with 7 bases fitting TRBD1. This CDR3 region has 14 residues. The trim removed 4 bases at V and 9 bases at J, leaving 6 bases unmatched. Germline assignment: CDR1 LGHDT and CDR2 YNNKEL (reference sequence). For the CDR3, the DNA is TGTGCCAGCAGCCGACAGGGTGGGGGTTCACCCCTCCACTTT. Translated: CASSRQGGGSPLHF.

This chain uses TRBV6-6 with TRBJ2-2, with D perhaps TRBD2 (6 bases). The CDR3 length is 15 residues. Per germline, CDR1 MNHNY and CDR2 SVGAGI (reference sequence). Trimming removed 5 bases at V and 4 bases at J, with 14 bases between. The CDR3 DNA is TGTGCCAGCAGTGACCCGGGACTTTCCACCGGGGAGCTGTTTTTT. Amino acid sequence: CASSDPGLSTGELFF.

V usage is TRBV6-1 and J usage is TRBJ2-7, with TRBD1 matching 7 bases. Germline trimming cut 4 bases from V and 7 bases from J; bases unmatched to any gene: 16. Germline V gives CDR1 MNHNS, CDR2 SASEGT. The CDR3 consists of 16 residues. This chain's CDR3 is CASSVLQGTFSGEQYF. Here the CDR3 DNA reads TGTGCCAGCAGTGTGTTACAGGGGACGTTCTCGGGTGAGCAGTACTTC.

The CDR3 reads CASSLLQGLGEKLFF. For the CDR3, the DNA is TGTGCCAGCAGTTTGCTGCAGGGGTTGGGTGAAAAACTGTTTTTT. The V gene is TRBV28, the J gene TRBJ1-4; D might be TRBD1 (6 bases). The CDR3 covers 15 residues. Trimming cost V 3 bases and J 7 bases, with 15 bases left between them. Germline CDR1 is MDHEN and CDR2 is SYDVKM.

This chain connects TRBV19 to TRBJ1-1, with D unclear. The CDR3 extends over 13 amino acids. Trimming cost V 5 bases and J 0 bases, with 7 bases left between them. The germline CDR1 and CDR2 sequences are LNHDA and SQIVND (reference sequence). CDR3 in DNA: TGTGCCAGTAGTGGCAGGTTGAACACTGAAGCTTTCTTT. The encoded protein is CASSGRLNTEAFF.

The J gene is TRBJ2-1, the V gene TRBV4-1, with a weak D call TRBD1 (6 bases). This CDR3 spans 16 amino acids. Germline-derived CDR1 and CDR2 are MGHRA and YSYEKL. V was clipped by 7 bases and J by 6 bases, with 22 bases between them. CDR3 sequence (DNA): TGCGCCAGCACCCACCCCGGCAGGGGCTCCGGCAATGAGCAGTTCTTC. It translates to CASTHPGRGSGNEQFF.

The gene calls are TRBV7-9 and TRBJ2-2; perhaps TRBD1 as D (5 bases). In germline, CDR1 is SEHNR, CDR2 FQNEAQ (reference sequence). Trimming shortened V by 4 bases and J by 5 bases, and 8 bases separated the two germline ends. The CDR3 has 13 residues. CDR3 in DNA: TGTGCCAGCAGCTACAGGTTTACCGGGGAGCTGTTTTTT. Protein product: CASSYRFTGELFF.

The rearrangement uses TRBV6-2 or TRBV6-3 and TRBJ2-5; possible D gene TRBD2, 5 bases. The germline gives CDR1 MNHEY, CDR2 SVGEGT. V gave up 6 bases and J gave up 4 bases, with 12 bases separating them. CDR3 size: 13 residues. The DNA of the CDR3 is TGTGCCAGCAGCCCCCACGAGGGAGAGACCCAGTACTTC. Protein sequence: CASSPHEGETQYF.

The chain employs TRBV7-6 and TRBJ2-1; D is possibly TRBD2 (5 bases). CDR3 length equals 15 residues. Germline V CDR1 and CDR2: SGHVS, FNYEAQ. Between the trimmed V and J ends, which lost 1 base and 9 bases, there was a span of 16 bases. The CDR3 loop reads CASSLGPFLGSEQFF. The CDR3 coding sequence is TGTGCCAGCAGCTTAGGGCCGTTTTTAGGGAGTGAGCAGTTCTTC.

This chain uses TRBV18 with TRBJ2-7, with 7 bases that match TRBD1. Losses at the gene ends were 6 bases for V and 6 bases for J; bases not matched to a gene: 5. This CDR3 has 12 amino acids. Germline CDR1 is KGHSH and CDR2 is LQKENI. The CDR3 DNA is TGTGCCAGCTCGCTTAGGGACAGCGAGCAGTACTTC. This sequence encodes CASSLRDSEQYF. The entire variable domain, with the rest obtained from reference TRBV18 and TRBJ2-7, is as follows: NAGVMQNPRHLVRRRGQEARLRCSPMKGHSHVYWYRQLPEEGLKFMVYLQKENIIDESGMPKERFSAEFPKEGPSILRIQQVVRGDSAAYFCASSLRDSEQYFGPGTRLTVT.

The rearrangement links TRBV28 to TRBJ2-7, with D possibly being TRBD2 (6 bases). Germline V gene lookup returns CDR1 MDHEN and CDR2 SYDVKM. The CDR3 is 15 residues long. V lost 6 bases to trimming and J lost 0 bases, with 15 bases between them. CDR3 amino acids: CASRPMSGFSYEQYF. The CDR3 bases are TGTGCCAGCAGGCCGATGAGCGGGTTCTCCTACGAGCAGTACTTC.

J is TRBJ2-3 and V is TRBV7-2; 7 positions agree with TRBD1. The junction had 4 bases not matched to a gene; V was cut back by 6 bases and J by 1 base. The germline V gene encodes CDR1 SGHTA and CDR2 FQGNSA. There are 14 residues in the CDR3. CDR3 nucleotides: TGTGCCAGCAGGAGACAGGGAGGCACAGATACGCAGTATTTT. This translates into CASRRQGGTDTQYF.

The chain combines TRBV6-1 with TRBJ1-6, with D possibly matching TRBD1 (6 bases). CDR3 length equals 14 residues. The V gene's germline CDR1 is MNHNS and CDR2 SASEGT. Deletions cut 9 bases from V and 8 bases from J, with 17 bases between. For the CDR3, the DNA is TGTGCCAGTAGACTCCAGGGGAGGGATTCACCCCTCCACTTT. Protein sequence: CASRLQGRDSPLHF.

The chain has TRBV4-1 and TRBJ2-1, with TRBD1 identical over 9 bases. V gave up 1 base and J gave up 8 bases; unmatched junction bases: 12. The germline CDR1 and CDR2 sequences are MGHRA and YSYEKL. This CDR3 comprises 17 residues. This chain's CDR3 is CASSQARPTGGNDEQFF. The CDR3 bases are TGCGCCAGCAGCCAAGCCCGGCCTACAGGGGGCAACGATGAGCAGTTCTTC.

The chain has TRBV9 and TRBJ1-6, with 7 bases identical to TRBD1. V was pared by 2 bases and J by 6 bases, with 5 bases of the junction left unmatched. The germline CDR1 and CDR2 sequences are SGDLS and YYNGEE. CDR3 length: 15 amino acids. CDR3 sequence reads: CASSVEDRFNSPLHF. CDR3 coding DNA: TGTGCCAGCAGCGTGGAGGACAGGTTTAATTCACCCCTCCACTTT.

The chain is built from TRBV19 and TRBJ1-5, with 7 bases lining up with TRBD1. Germline CDR1 LNHDA, CDR2 SQIVND (reference sequence). Trimming removed 7 bases from V and 1 base from J; junction bases left unmatched: 7. This CDR3 is built from 15 residues. CDR3 nucleotide sequence: TGTGCCAGTAACCTCGGCAGGGGGAGCAATCAGCCCCAGCATTTT. It codes for CASNLGRGSNQPQHF.

The rearrangement uses TRBV7-8 and TRBJ2-5; 7 bases are a match to TRBD1. V shed 5 bases and J 4 bases; nucleotides not matched to a gene: 10. This CDR3 region has 15 residues. CDR1 is SGHVS, CDR2 FQNEAQ, per germline. CDR3 in DNA: TGTGCCAGCAGCCCGACAGGGAAGGGGTTAGAGACCCAGTACTTC. Protein sequence: CASSPTGKGLETQYF.